The 18 T cell receptor beta chains given below trace back to one sample, sequenced in a study of blood T cells in healthy people across ages. A second PCR, run for roughly 7 to 12 cycles, used a sample-barcoded 5' primer plus a J-beta primer mix. Via MiXCR, TCRdb re-called the 5' RACE reads, giving one row per CDR3 protein. The sample shows approximately 800,000 distinct CDR3 sequences, 35% to 60% of them seen only once. Sequences were obtained from blood. These receptors came from a man older than 75 in good health.

This rearrangement joins TRBV4-2 to TRBJ2-5; 14 positions match TRBD2. The DNA end lines up better with TRBJ2-7; the J call may be wrong. The CDR3 has 18 residues. Germline CDR1 reads LGHNA; CDR2 reads YNFKEQ. As DNA, the CDR3 is TGTGCCAGCAGCCGCCTCCCCGCCGGGACTAGCGGGAGTTACGAGCAGTACTTC. This gives the protein CASSRLPAGTSGSYEQYF.

The V gene is TRBV5-4, the J gene TRBJ2-4; 7 bases are shared with TRBD2. Judging by the DNA end, TRBJ2-7 fits better; the J call may be wrong. Germline-derived CDR1 and CDR2 are SGHNT and YYREEE (reference sequence). The CDR3 sequence is 14 residues long. As DNA, the CDR3 is TGTGCCAGCAGCATCCGGGACTATGCCTACGAGCAGTACTTC. This encodes CASSIRDYAYEQYF.

This clonotype has more than one count but fewer than ten. The rearrangement links TRBV6-5 to TRBJ1-1; TRBD1 might be the D (5 bases). The CDR3 runs to 15 residues. Germline CDR1 and CDR2: MNHEY and SVGAGI. Trimming took off 2 bases at V and 5 bases at J, with 15 bases between the two ends. This CDR3 is CASSYTSRGSTEAFF. The CDR3 region has the DNA TGTGCCAGCAGTTACACTTCCCGGGGCTCGACTGAAGCTTTCTTT.

This chain uses TRBV20-1 with TRBJ2-3; 8 bases are shared with TRBD2. CDR1 DFQATT and CDR2 SNEGSKA come from the germline V gene (reference sequence). The V segment lost 0 bases and the J segment 0 bases; nucleotides outside the gene matches: 8. The CDR3 length is 17 residues. The CDR3 protein is CSARDVRRGVSTDTQYF. The CDR3 DNA is TGCAGTGCTAGAGATGTTAGGCGGGGGGTTAGCACAGATACGCAGTATTTT.

Comments on this clonotype: A junction end diverges from the germline sequence, so it may reflect a read error. The chain employs TRBV6-2 or TRBV6-3 and TRBJ1-5; no firm D call. Germline values: CDR1 MNHEY, CDR2 SVGEGT. The CDR3 covers 14 residues. This CDR3 reads CAGRRAPEAQPQHF. The DNA of the CDR3 is TGTGCCGGCAGGAGGGCCCCGGAGGCCCAGCCCCAGCATTTT.

In this sample, this clonotype turned up once. This chain uses TRBV7-2 with TRBJ2-3, with no clear D. CDR3 size: 12 residues. Trimming removed 8 bases at V and 5 bases at J, with 11 bases between. CDR1 is SGHTA and CDR2 is FQGNSA in the germline V gene. In DNA, the CDR3 is TGTGCCAGCGGCCTTCGAGGAGATACGCAGTATTTT. Translating gives CASGLRGDTQYF.

The chain couples TRBV10-3 to TRBJ1-2, with D unresolved. Trimming removed 6 bases at V and 0 bases at J, with 11 bases between. CDR1 is ENHRY and CDR2 is SYGVKD in the germline V gene. The CDR3 totals 14 residues. The CDR3 bases are TGTGCCATCAGCTCGCCTCCAGCTAACTATGGCTACACCTTC. It specifies CAISSPPANYGYTF.

Notes on this clonotype: A clone one base away is much larger, so this may be a read error. The rearrangement joins TRBV5-1 to TRBJ2-1; D remains unclear. The CDR3 totals 16 residues. Germline V CDR1 and CDR2: SGHRS, YFSETQ. CDR3 sequence reads: CASGLRLASSYNEQFF. CDR3 nucleotide sequence: TGCGCCAGCGGCTTGAGGTTGGCTAGTTCGTACAATGAGCAGTTCTTC. Full variable domain (rest looked up from reference TRBV5-1 and TRBJ2-1): KAGVTQTPRYLIKTRGQQVTLSCSPISGHRSVSWYQQTPGQGLQFLFEYFSETQRNKGNFPGRFSGRQFSNSRSEMNVSTLELGDSALYLCASGLRLASSYNEQFFGPGTRLTVL.

This clonotype was seen a few times. This sequence joins TRBV27 and TRBJ2-3; 9 bases are shared with TRBD2. The length of the CDR3 is 17 residues. The germline V gene encodes CDR1 MNHEY and CDR2 SMNVEV (reference sequence). The ends lost 6 bases at V and 6 bases at J; junction bases unmatched: 16. The CDR3 sequence: CASRRPSSGALGDTQYF. CDR3 coding DNA: TGTGCCAGCAGAAGACCATCTAGCGGGGCCCTCGGTGATACGCAGTATTTT.

V usage is TRBV4-1 and J usage is TRBJ1-1; TRBD1 matches 9 bases. From germline, CDR1 is MGHRA and CDR2 YSYEKL. V lost 10 bases and J lost 1; bases outside the gene matches: 13. CDR3 size: 16 residues. This chain's CDR3 is CATAPNRGLGNTEAFF. As DNA, the CDR3 is TGCGCCACCGCTCCTAACAGGGGGCTTGGGAACACTGAAGCTTTCTTT.

The V call is TRBV28, the J call TRBJ2-7; a possible D gene is TRBD1 (6 bases). From germline, CDR1 is MDHEN and CDR2 SYDVKM. The V gene lost 5 bases and the J gene lost 6 bases, with 20 bases spanning the gap. The CDR3 is 15 amino acids. This chain's CDR3 is CASSAPTGLWGEQYF. Here the CDR3 DNA reads TGTGCCAGCAGTGCCCCGACAGGCCTCTGGGGCGAGCAGTACTTC.

In this sample, this clonotype turned up a few times. The chain combines TRBV20-1 with TRBJ2-1; D is possibly TRBD1 (6 bases). This CDR3 spans 14 amino acids. Germline-derived CDR1 and CDR2 are DFQATT and SNEGSKA (reference sequence). Trimming took 5 bases from V and 1 from J, leaving 12 bases between them. CDR3 in DNA: TGCAGTGCTGCCCCCGGGACATCCTACAATGAGCAGTTCTTC. It is translated as CSAAPGTSYNEQFF.

The V gene is TRBV29-1, the J gene TRBJ2-3; TRBD1 matches 7 bases. The CDR3 is 15 amino acids. Germline CDR1 reads SQVTM; CDR2 reads ANQGSEA. Trimming took 6 bases from V and 5 from J; bases not matched to a gene: 14. The CDR3 loop reads CSVVFVRGLGDTQYF. The CDR3 DNA reads as TGCAGCGTCGTATTTGTCAGGGGGTTAGGAGATACGCAGTATTTT.

This chain links TRBV6-5 with TRBJ1-1; D gene uncertain. CDR1 MNHEY and CDR2 SVGAGI come from the germline V gene. This CDR3 has 14 amino acids. Trimming left V 3 bases short and J 0 bases short, with 8 bases between. The chain's CDR3 is CASSYRRVNTEAFF. CDR3 DNA: TGTGCCAGCAGTTATAGAAGGGTGAACACTGAAGCTTTCTTT.

The table lists this clonotype with a few counts. The J gene is TRBJ2-2, the V gene TRBV6-2 or TRBV6-3, with no clear D. Germline V CDR1 and CDR2: MNHEY, SVGEGT. V was trimmed by 3 bases and J by 7 bases, leaving 6 bases between them. This CDR3 has 12 residues. The CDR3 DNA is TGTGCCAGCAGTTATCCTTACGGGGAGCTGTTTTTT. Translation gives CASSYPYGELFF.

This clonotype was picked up a small number of times. CDR3 DNA: TGCAGCGTTGGGGATGATAGCACAGATACGCAGTATTTT. As protein: CSVGDDSTDTQYF. The chain joins TRBV29-1 to TRBJ2-3; D unresolved. The germline V and J ends were trimmed by 4 bases and 0 bases, with 8 bases remaining between them. Germline CDR1 and CDR2: SQVTM and ANQGSEA. This CDR3 has 13 residues.

The chain combines TRBV30 with TRBJ1-2, with 7 positions matching TRBD1. CDR1 is GTSNPN, CDR2 SVGIG, per germline (reference sequence). This CDR3 has 13 amino acids. Trimming removed 2 bases from V and 7 bases from J; junction bases left unmatched: 7. CDR3 amino acids: CAWSKSQGVGYTF. In nucleotides, the CDR3 is TGTGCCTGGAGTAAGAGTCAGGGGGTTGGCTACACCTTC.

This clonotype was found once. The chain joins TRBV20-1 to TRBJ2-5, with D unclear. CDR3 length equals 11 residues. Trimming removed 2 bases at V and 4 bases at J, with 5 bases between. Germline V gives CDR1 DFQATT, CDR2 SNEGSKA (reference sequence). CDR3 loop: CSARYVETQYF. CDR3 bases: TGCAGTGCTAGATATGTAGAGACCCAGTACTTC.